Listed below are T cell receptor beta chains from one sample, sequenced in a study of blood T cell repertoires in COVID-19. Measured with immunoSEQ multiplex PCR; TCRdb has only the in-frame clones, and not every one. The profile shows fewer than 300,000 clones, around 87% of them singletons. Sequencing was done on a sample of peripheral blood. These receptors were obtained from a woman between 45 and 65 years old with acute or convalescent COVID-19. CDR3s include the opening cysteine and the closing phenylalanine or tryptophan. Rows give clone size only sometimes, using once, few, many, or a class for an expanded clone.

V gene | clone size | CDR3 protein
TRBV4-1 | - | CASSHISGSSYEQYF
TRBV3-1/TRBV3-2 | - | CASSQVGPSGGGEQFF
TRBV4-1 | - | CASSQDDGGYSGNTIYF
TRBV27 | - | CASRAGSGNTGELFF
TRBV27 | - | CASSLRGSGTGYEQYF
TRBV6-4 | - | CATARDRGESEAFF
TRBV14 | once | CASSHPTQPSPNEQFF
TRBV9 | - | CASSPLGTVDYGYTF
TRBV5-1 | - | CASSPGHTNYGYTF
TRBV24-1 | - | CATRESGTGDNQPQHF
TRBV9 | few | CASSVGENQPQHF
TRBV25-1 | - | CASRGGNTGELFF
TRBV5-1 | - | CASSLAGGMNQPQHF
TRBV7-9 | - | CASSFWLAGEETQYF
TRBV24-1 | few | CATSDSRTGASVGYGYTF
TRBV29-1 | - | CSVVEDFINYGYTF
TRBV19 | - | CASGQSYSPLHF
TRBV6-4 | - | CASSEQGGNTQYF
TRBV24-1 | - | CATSDLRTSGRAGQETQYF
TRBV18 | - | CASSIQRTGLNYGYTF
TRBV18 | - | CASSSDRGETQYF
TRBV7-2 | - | CASSFSGRSGSEQFF
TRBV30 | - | CAWRKGQGARPTGANVLTF
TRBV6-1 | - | CASIKGGYGWDIQYF
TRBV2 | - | CASRLAGGSETQYF
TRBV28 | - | CASSLEIGLAGGKNIQYF
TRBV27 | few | CASSYVGLAGGTNTGELFF
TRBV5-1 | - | CASSPLADEQFF
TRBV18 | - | CASSIRTGSAYEQYF
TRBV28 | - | CASSQRSYEQYF